What follows is one T cell receptor beta chain and its context. What it binds is unknown. The data were produced by immunoSEQ multiplex PCR, yet TCRdb's version contains in-frame clones alone and is incomplete. The sample holds more than 20,000 clones, just under 75% seen once. The CDR3 totals 12 residues. Trimming shortened V by 3 bases and J by 5 bases, and 7 bases separated the two germline ends. Germline CDR1 is ENHRY and CDR2 is SYGVKD. The data stem from a study of CD4 T cells in relation to SARS-CoV-2 and coronaviruses. The unexposed donors gave CD4+ T cells in about 2010-2019, prior to COVID-19. After roughly 9 days of culture, CD4+ T cells were isolated. Each well had roughly 2.2 million PBMCs in about 5% human AB serum with IL-2. Broader study findings: Around 62% of donors had memory CD4+ clonotypes crossrecognizing SARS-CoV-2 and common cold coronavirus spike.

The chain couples TRBV10-3 to TRBJ1-1, with D unclear. The origin of this receptor is a human donor in good health. Sequencing used CD4+ T cells from PBMCs, cultured in vitro. In nucleotides, the CDR3 is TGTGCCATCAGTGAACAGAAAACTGAAGCTTTCTTT. This encodes CAISEQKTEAFF.